This TCR beta chain stems from a study of blood T cell repertoires in COVID-19. For the study at large: The cDNA or gDNA used as material had been derived from T cells, B-cell-depleted T cells, or PBMCs.

CDR1 and CDR2 (germline): SGHAT, FQNNGV. This CDR3 has 11 residues. Trimming stripped 5 bases from V and 4 bases from J, with 5 bases between. Sequencing was performed with immunoSEQ multiplex PCR; in TCRdb, only in-frame clones are kept and a portion is missing. The sample has more than 25,000 clones, roughly four fifths seen once. Input material: peripheral blood. The rearrangement joins TRBV11-2 to TRBJ1-2, with D unresolved. This sequence was found in a man between 65 and 85 years old with active COVID-19. CDR3 in amino acids: CASSPSYGYTF. The CDR3 DNA reads as TGTGCCAGCAGCCCCTCCTATGGCTACACCTTC. Variable domain in full (rest from reference TRBV11-2 and TRBJ1-2): EAGVAQSPRYKIIEKRQSVAFWCNPISGHATLYWYQQILGQGPKLLIQFQNNGVVDDSQLPKDRFSAERLKGVDSTLKIQPAKLEDSAVYLCASSPSYGYTFGSGTRLTVV.